What follows describes a single TCR beta chain. In the authors' methods: Researchers report that nucleated cell counts were estimated from reference gene primer amplification. The protocol was immunoSEQ multiplex PCR, while the TCRdb copy is restricted to in-frame clones and leaves out a portion. The V and J calls and clone size were taken over from that table, and D and trimming were inferred from the DNA. In the table there are under 300,000 clones, roughly nine tenths of which are singletons. This CDR3 comprises 14 residues. V dropped 0 bases and J dropped 2 bases, with 9 bases sitting between them. Germline CDR1 and CDR2: SGHKS and YYEKEE (reference sequence). The data were taken from a study of blood T cell repertoires in COVID-19. The overall study: Spain, Italy and the United States supplied samples that represented acute and convalescent COVID-19.

Each participant's cohort was designated according to participant-reported clinical history. The chain is built from TRBV5-5 and TRBJ2-7, with D possibly being TRBD2 (6 bases). This sequence was found in a woman aged 25 to 39 with acute COVID-19. Sequencing input: PBMCs or T cells enriched from blood (not recorded which). CDR3 nucleotides: TGTGCCAGCAGCTTGGTGGCGGGGCCCTACGAGCAGTACTTC. Its protein product is CASSLVAGPYEQYF.